This T cell receptor (beta chain) emerged from a study of shared clonotypes between healthy human individuals. CDR1 and CDR2 from the germline V gene are SEHNR and FQNEAQ (reference sequence). With 2 bases removed from V and 6 bases from J, the gap between germline ends came to 14 bases. CDR3 length equals 14 residues. Using immunoSEQ multiplex PCR, the repertoire was profiled, and TCRdb retains in-frame clones only, with some absent. The data hold over a million clones, with under 80% observed a single time. V usage is TRBV7-9 and J usage is TRBJ2-7; D is ambiguous. The source material was memory CD4+ T cells sorted from blood. Stated subset: CD45RA-negative fraction. This receptor was obtained from a man in his late teens or twenties in good health. The CDR3 reads CASSLLNGAAEQYF. CDR3 nucleotide sequence: TGTGCCAGCAGCTTATTAAACGGTGCCGCCGAGCAGTACTTC.